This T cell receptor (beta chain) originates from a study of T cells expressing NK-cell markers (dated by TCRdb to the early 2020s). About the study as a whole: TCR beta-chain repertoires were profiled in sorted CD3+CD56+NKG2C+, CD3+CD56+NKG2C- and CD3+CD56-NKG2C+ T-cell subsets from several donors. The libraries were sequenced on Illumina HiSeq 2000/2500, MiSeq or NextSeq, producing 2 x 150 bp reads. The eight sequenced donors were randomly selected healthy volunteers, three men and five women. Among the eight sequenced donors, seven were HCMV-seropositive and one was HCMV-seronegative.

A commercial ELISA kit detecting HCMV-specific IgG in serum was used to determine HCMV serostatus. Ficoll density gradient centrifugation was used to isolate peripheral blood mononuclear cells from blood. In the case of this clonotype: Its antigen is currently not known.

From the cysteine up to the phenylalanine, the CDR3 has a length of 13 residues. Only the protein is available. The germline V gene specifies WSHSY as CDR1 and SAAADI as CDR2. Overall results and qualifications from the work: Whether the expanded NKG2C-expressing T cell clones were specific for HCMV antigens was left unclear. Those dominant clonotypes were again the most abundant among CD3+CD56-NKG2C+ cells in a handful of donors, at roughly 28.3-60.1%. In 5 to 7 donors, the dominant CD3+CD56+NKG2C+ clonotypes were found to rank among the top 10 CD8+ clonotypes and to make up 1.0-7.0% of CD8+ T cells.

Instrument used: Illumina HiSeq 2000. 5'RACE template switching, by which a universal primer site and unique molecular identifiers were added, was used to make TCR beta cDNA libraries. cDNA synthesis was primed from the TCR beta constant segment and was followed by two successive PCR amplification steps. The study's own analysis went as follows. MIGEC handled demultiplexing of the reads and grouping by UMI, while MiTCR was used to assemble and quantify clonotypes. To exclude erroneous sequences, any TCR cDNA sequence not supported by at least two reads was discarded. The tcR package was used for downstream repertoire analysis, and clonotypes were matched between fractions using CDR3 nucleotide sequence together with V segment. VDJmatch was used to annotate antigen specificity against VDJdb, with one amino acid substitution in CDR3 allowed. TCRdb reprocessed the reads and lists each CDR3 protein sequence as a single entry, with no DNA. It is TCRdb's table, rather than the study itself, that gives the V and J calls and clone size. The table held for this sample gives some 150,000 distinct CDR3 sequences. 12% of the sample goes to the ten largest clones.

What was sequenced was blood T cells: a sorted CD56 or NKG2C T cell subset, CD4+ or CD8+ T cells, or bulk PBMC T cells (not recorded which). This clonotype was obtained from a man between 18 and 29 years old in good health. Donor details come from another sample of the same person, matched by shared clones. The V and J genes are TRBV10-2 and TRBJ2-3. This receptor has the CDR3 CASSEDPTDTQYF.